The entry that follows covers one T cell receptor (beta chain) sequence. Its antigen is undetermined. This sample was taken from a study of post-analysis software for immune sequencing data. The overall study: Progressive-relapsing, secondary progressive and relapsing-remitting multiple sclerosis were among the disease courses included. Overall study findings and caveats: TRBV5-6, TRBV5-1 and TRBV20-1 were among several TRBV segments more frequent in patients than controls. Significantly decreased normalized Chao1 diversity was recorded for multiple sclerosis patients relative to controls. Pronounced co-clustering by F measure was evident among identically batched samples.

Unique molecular identifiers featured in each of the TCR beta cDNA libraries. T cells numbering 1 to 10 million yielded around 500,000 cDNA molecules. MiXCR was run by TCRdb on the PCR reads, yielding one entry per CDR3 protein. The data contain roughly 580,000 distinct CDR3 sequences, roughly 40% of them singletons. This CDR3 is built from 15 residues. Trimming removed 2 bases from V and 4 bases from J, with 15 bases in between. Sequencing was carried out using blood. This receptor was taken from a girl aged 5 to 17 with multiple sclerosis. The chain is built from TRBV12-3 or TRBV12-4 and TRBJ2-7, with D tentatively TRBD2 (5 bases). The CDR3 reads CASSLKGGGGYEQYF. The CDR3 DNA follows: TGTGCCAGCAGTTTAAAGGGCGGAGGCGGGTACGAGCAGTACTTC.